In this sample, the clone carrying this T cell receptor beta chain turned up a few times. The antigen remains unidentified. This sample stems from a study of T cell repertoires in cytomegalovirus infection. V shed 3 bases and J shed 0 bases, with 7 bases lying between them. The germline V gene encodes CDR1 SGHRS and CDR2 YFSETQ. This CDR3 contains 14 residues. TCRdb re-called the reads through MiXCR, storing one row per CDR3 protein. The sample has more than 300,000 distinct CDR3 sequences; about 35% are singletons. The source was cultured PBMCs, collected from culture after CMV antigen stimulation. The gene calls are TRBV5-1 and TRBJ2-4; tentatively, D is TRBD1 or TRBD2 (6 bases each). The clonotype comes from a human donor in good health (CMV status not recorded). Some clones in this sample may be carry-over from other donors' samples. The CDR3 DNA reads TGCGCCAGCAGCTCGGGGGCAGCCAAAAACATTCAGTACTTC. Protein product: CASSSGAAKNIQYF.